The next 24 T cell receptor beta chains were all read from a single sample in a study of T cell responses to AZD1222 COVID-19 vaccine (dated by TCRdb to 2020 to 2022). Library prep was done by the immunoSEQ multiplex PCR assay. TCRdb's version of the immuneACCESS table is confined to in-frame rearrangements and falls short of the full clone set. An unresolved V gene accounts for under half of the shortfall where checked; the remainder is of unknown origin. In all, the sample holds roughly 100,000 clones, and roughly 89% of those were seen once. The ten largest clones take up 35% to 45% of the sample. The sample's time point label, decoded: about 28 days (+/-7) after the second vaccine dose. The specimen comprised peripheral blood, sampled 28 days after the second AZD1222 dose. Every receptor here comes from an adult who received the AZD1222 COVID-19 vaccine.

This clone was counted once. This sequence joins TRBV5-1 and TRBJ2-7; 7 bases map to TRBD2. Trimming removed 1 base from V and 5 bases from J; junction bases left unmatched: 9. This CDR3 comprises 15 residues. Germline V lookup: CDR1 SGHRS, CDR2 YFSETQ. This chain's CDR3 is CASSLSSGPFDEQYF. The CDR3 DNA reads TGCGCCAGCAGCTTGTCTAGCGGTCCTTTCGACGAGCAGTACTTC.

CDR3 sequence: CASSPSGSTADTQYF. DNA of the CDR3: TGTGCCAGCAGCCCTAGCGGGAGCACAGCAGATACGCAGTATTTT. The chain links TRBV7-3 to TRBJ2-3; 10 bases agree with TRBD2. The CDR3 is 15 amino acids. With 5 bases clipped from V and 4 bases from J, the junction kept 6 bases outside the gene matches. CDR1 is SGHTA, CDR2 FQGTGA, per germline.

The chain combines TRBV3-1 (or the pseudogene TRBV3-2) with TRBJ2-7; 9 bases line up with TRBD2. The ends lost 0 bases at V and 7 bases at J; junction bases unmatched: 7. The germline V gene has CDR1 LGHDT and CDR2 YNNKEL (reference sequence). This CDR3 contains 15 residues. The CDR3 nucleotides read TGTGCCAGCAGCCAAGAGAGTAGCGGGAGAAGGGAGCAGTACTTC. It translates to CASSQESSGRREQYF.

The CDR3 is CASSDQWLADRTGELFF. CDR3 DNA sequence: TGTGCCAGCAGCGATCAATGGCTAGCGGATCGCACCGGGGAGCTGTTTTTT. The genes are TRBV3-1 (or the pseudogene TRBV3-2) and TRBJ2-2; 7 bases are shared with TRBD2. The trim removed 5 bases at V and 4 bases at J, leaving 13 bases unmatched. The CDR3 length is 17 residues. Looked up from germline, CDR1 is LGHDT and CDR2 is YNNKEL (reference sequence).

The V call is TRBV27, the J call TRBJ1-1, with D hard to call. This CDR3 is built from 14 residues. CDR1 is MNHEY and CDR2 is SMNVEV in the germline V gene (reference sequence). Between the trimmed V and J ends, which lost 6 bases and 1 base, there was a span of 12 bases. The CDR3 sequence: CASSYRGSNTEAFF. The CDR3 DNA is TGTGCCAGCAGCTACCGAGGCTCGAACACTGAAGCTTTCTTT.

CDR3 sequence reads: CASSPGVFQYF. CDR3 nucleotides: TGTGCCAGTAGTCCGGGAGTCTTTCAGTACTTC. The rearrangement links TRBV19 to TRBJ2-4; possible D gene TRBD2, 6 bases. The germline gives CDR1 LNHDA, CDR2 SQIVND (reference sequence). Trimming shortened V by 5 bases and J by 11 bases, and 10 bases separated the two germline ends. The CDR3 consists of 11 residues.

The rearrangement uses TRBV5-1 and TRBJ1-3, with 10 bases identical to TRBD1. With 3 bases clipped from V and 2 bases from J, the junction kept 5 bases outside the gene matches. Germline assignment: CDR1 SGHRS and CDR2 YFSETQ. This CDR3 has 16 amino acids. The CDR3 DNA reads TGCGCCAGCAGCTCTCTCGGGACAGGGGCTGGAAACACCATATATTTT. Residues: CASSSLGTGAGNTIYF. The full variable domain, in which reference TRBV5-1 and TRBJ1-3 provide the parts outside the CDR3, is KAGVTQTPRYLIKTRGQQVTLSCSPISGHRSVSWYQQTPGQGLQFLFEYFSETQRNKGNFPGRFSGRQFSNSRSEMNVSTLELGDSALYLCASSSLGTGAGNTIYFGEGSWLTVV.

The chain has TRBV11-2 and TRBJ2-1; maybe TRBD1 (6 bases). Trimming took 3 bases from V and 13 from J, leaving 13 bases between them. Germline assignment: CDR1 SGHAT and CDR2 FQNNGV. The CDR3 runs 12 residues. The CDR3 sequence: CASSFSTGGQFF. CDR3 coding DNA: TGTGCCAGCAGCTTTTCGACAGGTGGTCAGTTCTTC. Drawing the rest from reference TRBV11-2 and TRBJ2-1, the complete variable domain is EAGVAQSPRYKIIEKRQSVAFWCNPISGHATLYWYQQILGQGPKLLIQFQNNGVVDDSQLPKDRFSAERLKGVDSTLKIQPAKLEDSAVYLCASSFSTGGQFFGPGTRLTVL.

This chain joins TRBV5-1 and TRBJ2-5; D possibly corresponds to TRBD1 (6 bases). Trimming stripped 4 bases from V and 7 bases from J, with 14 bases between. CDR1 and CDR2 from the germline V gene are SGHRS and YFSETQ. This CDR3 region has 13 residues. In nucleotides, the CDR3 is TGCGCCAGCAGCCAGGGGAGCTTTGGGACCCAGTACTTC. It codes for CASSQGSFGTQYF.

V and J are TRBV21-1 and TRBJ2-5; the table's D gene call, TRBD2, was not cross checked with the DNA. TRBV21-1 is a recognized pseudogene. CDR3 size: 15 residues. The CDR3 loop reads CASSLPIAHQETQYF. CDR3 DNA: TGTGCCAGCAGCCTCCCAATTGCGCATCAAGAGACCCAGTACTTC.

The chain joins TRBV27 to TRBJ1-1, with 7 nucleotides matching TRBD1. V gave up 7 bases and J gave up 0 bases; unmatched junction bases: 8. The CDR3 consists of 15 residues. Germline-derived CDR1 and CDR2 are MNHEY and SMNVEV (reference sequence). DNA for the CDR3: TGTGCCAGCAACCCGACAGGGCGAATGAACACTGAAGCTTTCTTT. This sequence encodes CASNPTGRMNTEAFF.

The CDR3 is CASSLFPAVSNQPQHF. CDR3 DNA: TGTGCCAGCAGTTTATTCCCCGCGGTGAGCAATCAGCCCCAGCATTTT. The chain is built from TRBV28 and TRBJ1-5; D gene ambiguous. From germline, CDR1 is MDHEN and CDR2 SYDVKM. The CDR3 spans 16 residues. V lost 1 base and J lost 1, with 11 bases in between.

This chain connects TRBV6-5 to TRBJ2-7; TRBD1 matches 9 bases. Germline V CDR1 and CDR2: MNHEY, SVGAGI. With V trimmed by 7 bases and J by 3 bases, 7 bases remained unmatched. The CDR3 consists of 14 residues. The CDR3 protein is CASTRTGVIYEQYF. As DNA, the CDR3 is TGTGCCAGCACTAGGACAGGGGTAATCTACGAGCAGTACTTC.

The V and J genes are TRBV27 and TRBJ1-4, with no clear D. The germline gives CDR1 MNHEY, CDR2 SMNVEV (reference sequence). V was cut by 4 bases and J by 5 bases, with 20 bases left in between. The CDR3 runs 17 residues. CDR3 sequence (DNA): TGTGCCAGCAGTTCTGGAAGGTGGACCAACCCCAATGAAAAACTGTTTTTT. Translated: CASSSGRWTNPNEKLFF. The entire variable domain, with the rest obtained from reference TRBV27 and TRBJ1-4, is as follows: EAQVTQNPRYLITVTGKKLTVTCSQNMNHEYMSWYRQDPGLGLRQIYYSMNVEVTDKGDVPEGYKVSRKEKRNFPLILESPSPNQTSLYFCASSSGRWTNPNEKLFFGSGTQLSVL.

The chain joins TRBV28 to TRBJ2-7; 10 bases map to TRBD2. The V gene end was trimmed by 2 bases and the J gene end by 6 bases; junction bases not matched to a gene: 4. The CDR3 loop spans 14 amino acids. From germline, CDR1 is MDHEN and CDR2 SYDVKM. CDR3 loop: CASSLTSGIGEQYF. Written as DNA, the CDR3 is TGTGCCAGCAGTTTAACTAGCGGGATAGGCGAGCAGTACTTC. The whole variable domain, filled in from reference TRBV28 and TRBJ2-7, reads DVKVTQSSRYLVKRTGEKVFLECVQDMDHENMFWYRQDPGLGLRLIYFSYDVKMKEKGDIPEGYSVSREKKERFSLILESASTNQTSMYLCASSLTSGIGEQYFGPGTRLTVT.

Written as DNA, the CDR3 is TGTGCCAGCTGCAAAACCGGGGAGCTGTTTTTT. Its translation is CASCKTGELFF. The chain employs TRBV2 and TRBJ2-2; no clear D. V was pared by 8 bases and J by 5 bases, with 6 bases between. The CDR3 is 11 residues long. Germline CDR1 reads SNHLY; CDR2 reads FYNNEI. The full variable domain, its missing parts supplied by reference TRBV2 and TRBJ2-2, is EPEVTQTPSHQVTQMGQEVILRCVPISNHLYFYWYRQILGQKVEFLVSFYNNEISEKSEIFDDQFSVERPDGSNFTLKIRSTKLEDSAMYFCASCKTGELFFGEGSRLTVL.

The chain couples TRBV9 to TRBJ2-7, with D possibly being TRBD2 (6 bases). V dropped 3 bases and J dropped 2 bases, with 12 bases sitting between them. This CDR3 is 14 amino acids long. Germline values: CDR1 SGDLS, CDR2 YYNGEE. CDR3 nucleotide sequence: TGTGCCAGCAGCGCCGGGACTGAAACCTACGAGCAGTACTTC. Its protein product is CASSAGTETYEQYF.

The chain carries TRBV4-3 and TRBJ2-3; D tentatively fits TRBD1 or TRBD2 (6 bases each). The CDR3 is made up of 16 amino acids. CDR1 is LGHNA and CDR2 is YSLEER in the germline V gene. V dropped 3 bases and J dropped 5 bases, with 18 bases sitting between them. The CDR3 sequence is CASSQALGGRGDTQYF. The CDR3, as DNA: TGCGCCAGCAGCCAGGCGCTTGGGGGGCGAGGAGATACGCAGTATTTT.

The CDR3 loop is CASSSPRGQSYEQYF. Here the CDR3 DNA reads TGTGCCAGCAGCTCCCCTCGGGGACAGTCCTACGAGCAGTACTTC. The rearrangement links TRBV7-9 to TRBJ2-7; 7 bases are shared with TRBD1. The CDR3 length is 15 residues. Per the germline V gene, CDR1 is SEHNR and CDR2 is FQNEAQ (reference sequence). V shed 4 bases and J 1 base; nucleotides not matched to a gene: 7.

The gene calls are TRBV28 and TRBJ2-7, with unresolved D. CDR3 length equals 14 residues. Trimming left V 1 base short and J 3 bases short, with 10 bases between. From germline, CDR1 is MDHEN and CDR2 SYDVKM. The CDR3 loop reads CASSLSPHLYEQYF. In nucleotides, the CDR3 is TGTGCCAGCAGTTTATCGCCACACCTCTACGAGCAGTACTTC.

The rearrangement joins TRBV2 to TRBJ1-4; D is unresolved. V lost 4 bases, J lost 5 bases, and 8 bases lay in between. Looked up from germline, CDR1 is SNHLY and CDR2 is FYNNEI. The CDR3 loop spans 13 amino acids. In nucleotides, the CDR3 is TGTGCCAGCAGTGTGGGGTTAAATGAAAAACTGTTTTTT. This codes for CASSVGLNEKLFF.

The J gene is TRBJ2-1, the V gene TRBV7-8; TRBD1 agrees at 9 bases. The germline gives CDR1 SGHVS, CDR2 FQNEAQ. The length of the CDR3 is 20 residues. V dropped 3 bases and J dropped 0; count of bases not matched to a gene: 15. The CDR3 reads CASSFWTGVGGISSYNEQFF. The CDR3 nucleotides are TGTGCCAGCAGCTTCTGGACAGGGGTCGGCGGGATAAGCTCCTACAATGAGCAGTTCTTC.

The J gene is TRBJ2-7, the V gene TRBV19; D uncertain. In germline, CDR1 is LNHDA, CDR2 SQIVND (reference sequence). V gave up 5 bases and J gave up 3 bases, with 14 bases separating them. CDR3 length: 14 amino acids. The CDR3 bases are TGTGCCAGTAGTCCCCCCGGCAGCTTCTACGAGCAGTACTTC. Encoded protein: CASSPPGSFYEQYF.

This chain uses TRBV5-4 with TRBJ1-1; D perhaps matches TRBD1 (6 bases). Germline CDR1 reads SGHNT; CDR2 reads YYREEE (reference sequence). CDR3 length: 14 residues. V was clipped by 4 bases and J by 4 bases, with 14 bases between them. In DNA, the CDR3 is TGTGCCAGCAGCCCCCGACAGGAGGGCACTGAAGCTTTCTTT. Translated: CASSPRQEGTEAFF.